Presented here are 16 T cell receptor beta chains from one specimen sequenced in a study of cytomegalovirus exposure and HLA in healthy donors. Primers included in the PCR were 60 Vbeta and 13 Jbeta primers. The table came from immunoSEQ multiplex PCR; TCRdb's copy has only in-frame clones and leaves some out. The data show roughly 110,000 clones, nearly 75% seen once. Sequencing input: PBMCs. Source of these receptors: a man aged 25-40 years in good health and CMV-seropositive.

V is TRBV5-1 and J is TRBJ1-5, with D hard to call. The germline V and J ends were trimmed by 0 bases and 8 bases, with 12 bases remaining between them. CDR1 and CDR2 from the germline V gene are SGHRS and YFSETQ. The CDR3 runs 14 residues. Written as DNA, the CDR3 is TGCGCCAGCAGCTTGGAAGGCACCGAGGAGCCCCAGCATTTT. The encoded protein is CASSLEGTEEPQHF.

The V gene is TRBV4-1, the J gene TRBJ2-7; 7 bases line up with TRBD2. V shed 0 bases and J 3 bases; nucleotides not matched to a gene: 5. This CDR3 is built from 15 residues. Germline-derived CDR1 and CDR2 are MGHRA and YSYEKL. The CDR3 region has the DNA TGCGCCAGCAGCCAAGATCCTAGCGGAAACTACGAGCAGTACTTC. As protein: CASSQDPSGNYEQYF.

This chain uses TRBV6-5 with TRBJ2-7; TRBD2 matches 7 bases. This CDR3 is 16 amino acids long. Germline CDR1 MNHEY, CDR2 SVGAGI. V was pared by 0 bases and J by 3 bases, with 8 bases of the junction left unmatched. The DNA for the CDR3 is TGTGCCAGCAGTTACTCGGTGATCGGGACTATCTACGAGCAGTACTTC. Its protein is CASSYSVIGTIYEQYF.

The rearrangement uses TRBV14 and TRBJ2-6; unclear D gene. Germline V gene lookup returns CDR1 SGHDN and CDR2 FVKESK. V dropped 3 bases and J dropped 0 bases, with 6 bases sitting between them. The CDR3 runs 15 residues. The CDR3 is CASSHTSSGANVLTF. The CDR3 DNA reads TGTGCCAGCAGCCACACAAGCTCTGGGGCCAACGTCCTGACTTTC.

This chain links TRBV6-6 with TRBJ1-1; D may be TRBD1 (6 bases). CDR1 is MNHNY and CDR2 is SVGAGI in the germline V gene (reference sequence). With 2 bases removed from V and 0 bases from J, the gap between germline ends came to 10 bases. There are 15 residues in the CDR3. CDR3 loop: CASSYLDSVNTEAFF. The CDR3 nucleotides read TGTGCCAGCAGTTACCTGGACAGCGTGAACACTGAAGCTTTCTTT.

The V gene is TRBV19, the J gene TRBJ2-6; unclear D gene. Trimming shortened V by 6 bases and J by 1 base, and 4 bases separated the two germline ends. The CDR3 covers 13 residues. Germline V gives CDR1 LNHDA, CDR2 SQIVND (reference sequence). The DNA of the CDR3 is TGTGCCAGTAGCCCGTCTGGGGCCAACGTCCTGACTTTC. It specifies CASSPSGANVLTF.

This sequence joins TRBV5-4 and TRBJ2-3; 9 positions match TRBD1. The CDR3 has 15 amino acids. With 3 bases clipped from V and 1 base from J, the junction kept 3 bases outside the gene matches. Germline CDR1 SGHNT, CDR2 YYREEE (reference sequence). The CDR3 loop reads CASSSQGAGTDTQYF. The CDR3, as DNA: TGTGCCAGCAGCTCACAGGGGGCTGGCACAGATACGCAGTATTTT.

The chain couples TRBV6-5 to TRBJ1-2; tentative D call: TRBD1 (5 bases). V was shortened by 0 bases and J by 5 bases, with 13 bases between the two germline ends. Germline CDR1 MNHEY, CDR2 SVGAGI. CDR3 length equals 15 residues. CDR3 loop: CASSYSRPGGYGYTF. The CDR3 DNA sequence: TGTGCCAGCAGTTACTCGAGACCCGGGGGGTATGGCTACACCTTC.

The rearrangement joins TRBV5-4 to TRBJ2-7, with 10 bases matching TRBD1. The junction had 9 bases not matched to a gene; V was cut back by 2 bases and J by 4 bases. This CDR3 contains 16 residues. CDR1 SGHNT and CDR2 YYREEE come from the germline V gene (reference sequence). CDR3 nucleotide sequence: TGTGCCAGCAGCTTAGGTTCTCGACAGGGGGCTTACGAGCAGTACTTC. Amino acids: CASSLGSRQGAYEQYF.

The J gene is TRBJ1-1, the V gene TRBV9; D unresolved. Germline CDR1 SGDLS, CDR2 YYNGEE. This CDR3 has 14 amino acids. Trimming removed 0 bases at V and 0 bases at J, with 6 bases between. The CDR3 is CASSVGSLNTEAFF. Here the CDR3 DNA reads TGTGCCAGCAGCGTAGGCAGTCTGAACACTGAAGCTTTCTTT.

Only a few counts were recorded for this clone. The chain employs TRBV6-1 and TRBJ1-2; 8 positions match TRBD1. CDR3 length: 13 amino acids. Germline assignment: CDR1 MNHNS and CDR2 SASEGT. With 0 bases clipped from V and 9 bases from J, the junction kept 3 bases outside the gene matches. In DNA, the CDR3 is TGTGCCAGCAGTGAAGCCGGACAGGGACGCTACACCTTC. Residues: CASSEAGQGRYTF.

V gene TRBV6-5 combines with J gene TRBJ1-1; D may be TRBD1 (5 bases). V lost 0 bases, J lost 1 base, and 9 bases lay in between. Germline V CDR1 and CDR2: MNHEY, SVGAGI. This CDR3 is built from 15 residues. CDR3 in amino acids: CASSYSEQANTEAFF. CDR3 bases: TGTGCCAGCAGTTACTCGGAACAGGCGAACACTGAAGCTTTCTTT.

This clone was found once. The V gene is TRBV28, the J gene TRBJ2-7; D remains ambiguous. Germline CDR1 and CDR2: MDHEN and SYDVKM. V was trimmed by 5 bases and J by 4 bases, leaving 12 bases between them. The CDR3 loop spans 13 amino acids. CDR3 sequence: CASSPPHGYEQYF. CDR3 sequence (DNA): TGTGCCAGCAGTCCCCCCCACGGGTACGAGCAGTACTTC.

The chain couples TRBV27 to TRBJ1-1; tentatively, D is TRBD1 (5 bases). The CDR3 totals 14 residues. The germline gives CDR1 MNHEY, CDR2 SMNVEV (reference sequence). The germline V and J ends were trimmed by 6 bases and 0 bases, with 11 bases remaining between them. The CDR3 protein is CASSFVDMNTEAFF. In DNA, the CDR3 is TGTGCCAGCAGCTTCGTGGACATGAACACTGAAGCTTTCTTT.

This clone was picked up one time. The J gene is TRBJ2-2, the V gene TRBV5-4; no clear D gene. The ends were cut back, 1 base at V and 0 bases at J, with 7 bases in the middle. The CDR3 runs to 15 residues. Per germline, CDR1 SGHNT and CDR2 YYREEE (reference sequence). The CDR3 DNA follows: TGTGCCAGCAGCTTGCAGAAAGCGAACACCGGGGAGCTGTTTTTT. Protein sequence: CASSLQKANTGELFF.

The chain joins TRBV14 to TRBJ2-3; 9 nucleotides align to TRBD1. Looked up from germline, CDR1 is SGHDN and CDR2 is FVKESK. The ends lost 4 bases at V and 1 base at J; junction bases unmatched: 9. The length of the CDR3 is 17 residues. The CDR3 DNA sequence: TGTGCCAGCAGCCGGGTCGGGACAGGGTGGGGCACAGATACGCAGTATTTT. Translating it yields CASSRVGTGWGTDTQYF.